This TCR beta chain stems from a study of shared clonotypes between healthy human individuals. Recent vaccinations or acute infections were absent in the healthy HIV-negative adult donors. Over several immunoSEQ plates, each subset's genomic DNA was distributed in even portions. TCRdb's table, derived via immunoSEQ multiplex PCR, lists solely in-frame clones and lacks some. The table lists around 200,000 clones, 65% to 70% of them singletons. The V gene end was trimmed by 5 bases and the J gene end by 2 bases; junction bases not matched to a gene: 5. Germline-derived CDR1 and CDR2 are SQVTM and ANQGSEA. CDR3 length: 13 amino acids.

The chain couples TRBV29-1 to TRBJ2-7; 8 bases are shared with TRBD2. The sequencing sample was made of memory CD4+ T cells sorted from blood. The sample's subset: CD45RA-negative fraction. The sequence was collected from a young man in good health. The chain's CDR3 is CSVSSGTPYEQYF. The CDR3 DNA reads TGCAGCGTTAGTAGCGGGACCCCCTACGAGCAGTACTTC.